The T cell receptor beta chain under discussion was sequenced for a study of identical twins. TCRdb processed the 5' RACE reads anew with MiXCR; each CDR3 protein has one entry. The table has roughly 230,000 distinct CDR3 sequences, about 8.3% seen once. The CDR3 is made up of 15 amino acids. With V trimmed by 4 bases and J by 4 bases, 6 bases remained unmatched. Germline V gene data show CDR1 as MGHRA and CDR2 as YSYEKL. These data were also filed under a second study, of yellow fever vaccine responses in identical twins.

This TCR was sampled from a woman in her late teens or twenties in good health. The sequencing input was CD8+ T cells sorted from blood. J is TRBJ2-7 and V is TRBV4-1, with 11 bases aligning to TRBD2. In nucleotides, the CDR3 is TGCGCCAGCAGCCTCGGACTAGCGGGCGGGTACGAGCAGTACTTC. Its translation: CASSLGLAGGYEQYF.